Below, one T cell receptor (beta chain) is given with its context. As yet, its antigen is unknown. The sample is drawn from a study of PD-L1 blockade in urothelial cancer. Overall study context: Males with urothelial cancer arising in the bladder constituted most of the 29 patients. Blood underwent analysis 3 weeks (second dose) and 6 weeks after treatment began.

Regarding the study as a whole: When measured at 3 weeks, tumor-associated blood clones expanded more in durable-benefit patients. Blood TCR clonality below the median before treatment was a predictor of better survival.

The table came from immunoSEQ multiplex PCR; TCRdb's copy has only in-frame clones and leaves some out. Here the sample spans about 84,000 clones, around 76% being singletons. This CDR3 comprises 17 residues. Trimming cost V 4 bases and J 6 bases; bases outside gene matches: 9. Germline V CDR1 and CDR2: SNHLY, FYNNEI. The rearrangement joins TRBV2 to TRBJ2-1, with TRBD2 identical over 13 bases. The specimen was PBMCs, collected around atezolizumab (anti-PD-L1) treatment. The clonotype was recovered from a man in his sixties or seventies with urothelial cancer. CDR3 DNA sequence: TGTGCCAGCAGTGCAACCCCACTAGCGGGAGGGATCAATGAGCAGTTCTTC. Its protein product is CASSATPLAGGINEQFF.